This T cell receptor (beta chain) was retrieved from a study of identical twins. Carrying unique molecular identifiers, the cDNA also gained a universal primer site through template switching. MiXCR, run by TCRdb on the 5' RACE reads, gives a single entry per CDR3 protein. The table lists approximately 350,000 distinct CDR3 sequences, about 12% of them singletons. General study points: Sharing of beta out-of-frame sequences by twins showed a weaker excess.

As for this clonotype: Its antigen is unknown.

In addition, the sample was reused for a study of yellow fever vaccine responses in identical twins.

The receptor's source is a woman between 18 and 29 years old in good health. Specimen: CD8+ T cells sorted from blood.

The CDR3 coding sequence is TGTGCCAGCAGGACAGGACAGCTCCCTTCCTACGAGCAGTACTTC. Translating gives CASRTGQLPSYEQYF. The chain employs TRBV28 and TRBJ2-7, with D possibly being TRBD1 (6 bases). The CDR3 covers 15 residues. V lost 6 bases to trimming and J lost 1 base, with 16 bases between them. Germline CDR1 MDHEN, CDR2 SYDVKM.